This TCR beta chain is from a study of brain T cells in children with intractable seizures. Findings of the study overall: Only CDR3 sequence similarity suggested viral specificity, without known HCMV serostatus.

Sequencing used immunoSEQ multiplex PCR; TCRdb keeps in-frame clones, though not all of them. The sample includes about 340,000 clones, over 85% seen only once; the top ten take 5% to 7%. On this clone: Antigen: not known.

Regarding time point: blood from clinic visit 5 months post-surgery; TSC patient then seizure free. The sequenced cases were selected for having the highest brain T cell transcript signatures. Pre-surgery treatment included at least one anti-epileptic drug. This CDR3 has 14 residues. Germline V lookup: CDR1 SGHNT, CDR2 YENEEA. V lost 5 bases, J lost 8 bases, and 6 bases stayed unmatched. The source is a boy under three years old with tuberous sclerosis and intractable seizures. Specimen: peripheral blood, collected approximately 5 months after surgery. The genes are TRBV11-3 and TRBJ1-4; 9 nucleotides agree with TRBD1. The DNA of the CDR3 is TGTGCCAGCAGCCCCCGGGACAGGGACGAAAAACTGTTTTTT. Encoded protein: CASSPRDRDEKLFF.